Listed below are T cell receptor beta chains from one sample, sequenced in a study of T cell responses to AZD1222 COVID-19 vaccine. Data came from immunoSEQ multiplex PCR; TCRdb stores just in-frame clones and leaves some out. The sample shows 110,000 to 150,000 clones, about 92% of them seen only once. Sequencing was performed on peripheral blood, taken after recovery from COVID-19. These receptors originate from an adult who had recovered from COVID-19. Both conserved end residues are trimmed from each CDR3.

j_gene: TRBJ1-4; len: 13; v_gene: TRBV30; CDR3aa: AWSVRAGVNEKLF
j_gene: TRBJ2-1; len: 12; v_gene: TRBV2; CDR3aa: ASGLAGVYNEQF
j_gene: TRBJ1-4; len: 11; v_gene: TRBV13; CDR3aa: ASSLTRRKELF
j_gene: TRBJ1-6; len: 14; v_gene: TRBV19; CDR3aa: ASSPELGTGASPLH
j_gene: TRBJ2-7; len: 10; v_gene: TRBV29-1; CDR3aa: SVIPRNYEQY
j_gene: TRBJ2-7; len: 10; v_gene: TRBV5-1; CDR3aa: ASSLNLQEQY
j_gene: TRBJ1-2; len: 11; v_gene: TRBV7-9; CDR3aa: ASSHVTGEGYT
j_gene: TRBJ1-6; len: 19; v_gene: TRBV3-1/TRBV3-2; CDR3aa: ASSQTHPLAGQSSYNSPLH
j_gene: TRBJ2-7; len: 11; v_gene: TRBV12-3/TRBV12-4; CDR3aa: ASSFGQSYEQY
j_gene: TRBJ2-7; len: 11; v_gene: TRBV27; CDR3aa: ATQTGTSYEQY
j_gene: TRBJ2-5; len: 13; v_gene: TRBV5-1; CDR3aa: ASSLDGTSAETQY
j_gene: TRBJ1-2; len: 14; v_gene: TRBV10-1; CDR3aa: ANPRGARTFNYGYT
j_gene: TRBJ2-1; len: 11; v_gene: TRBV7-7; CDR3aa: ASSFRLGWEQF
j_gene: TRBJ1-4; len: 13; v_gene: TRBV4-1; CDR3aa: ASSLPGNGGEKLF
j_gene: TRBJ2-7; len: 9; v_gene: TRBV20-1; CDR3aa: SAKEQGRQY
j_gene: TRBJ2-3; len: 14; v_gene: TRBV3-1/TRBV3-2; CDR3aa: ASSRRRASGSDTQY
j_gene: TRBJ1-1; len: 14; v_gene: TRBV29-1; CDR3aa: SAQSETGGQRGEAF
j_gene: TRBJ2-1; len: 10; v_gene: TRBV20-1; CDR3aa: SASIIYNEQF
j_gene: TRBJ2-7; len: 12; v_gene: TRBV28; CDR3aa: ASRNGLAGGEQY
j_gene: TRBJ1-1; len: 13; v_gene: TRBV7-3; CDR3aa: ASSPRRIRNTEAF
j_gene: TRBJ2-7; len: 12; v_gene: TRBV2; CDR3aa: ASSEQQASYEQY
j_gene: TRBJ1-1; len: 11; v_gene: TRBV7-3; CDR3aa: ASSPSGNTEAF
j_gene: TRBJ1-2; len: 12; v_gene: TRBV28; CDR3aa: ASTTTGLNSGYT
j_gene: TRBJ1-5; len: 12; v_gene: TRBV23-1; CDR3aa: ASTHRGFNQPQH
j_gene: TRBJ1-1; len: 13; v_gene: TRBV7-9; CDR3aa: ASSSDGVRDAEAF
j_gene: TRBJ2-1; len: 12; v_gene: TRBV9; CDR3aa: ASSVGGVRNEQF
j_gene: TRBJ1-6; len: 13; v_gene: TRBV10-3; CDR3aa: AISVGGGNNSPLH
j_gene: TRBJ1-5; len: 15; v_gene: TRBV28; CDR3aa: ASSWAIGTDSNQPQH